This is a list of T cell receptor beta chains from one sample in a study of shared clonotypes between healthy human individuals. The protocol was immunoSEQ multiplex PCR, while the TCRdb copy is restricted to in-frame clones and leaves out a portion. The table has 1 million to 1.3 million clones, about four fifths seen once. The sample consisted of memory CD4+ T cells from PBMCs. These receptor sequences come from a man aged 18-30 years in good health. Some clones in this sample may be carry-over from other donors' samples. Each CDR3 is given with its conserved first and last residue. A D gene is named only where the DNA matches it firmly. The listing skips clone size in some rows; elsewhere it reads once, few, many or a size class.

size,D,J,V,CDR3,DNA
few,NA,TRBJ2-1,TRBV4-2,CTSSQESGLEQFF,TGTACCAGCAGCCAAGAGTCCGGACTTGAGCAGTTCTTC
NA,NA,TRBJ1-2,TRBV7-2,CASSDPGRGLGGYTF,TGTGCCAGCAGCGATCCGGGACGAGGTCTAGGTGGCTACACCTTC
NA,NA,TRBJ2-1,TRBV7-3,CASSSTGTPYNEQFF,TGTGCCAGCAGCTCGACCGGGACGCCCTACAATGAGCAGTTCTTC
NA,TRBD2,TRBJ2-1,TRBV27,CASSTGLAGGTYNEQFF,TGTGCCAGCAGTACCGGACTAGCGGGAGGCACCTACAATGAGCAGTTCTTC
NA,TRBD2,TRBJ2-7,TRBV15,CATSRVDGRVGEQYF,TGTGCCACCAGCAGAGTGGACGGGAGGGTTGGCGAGCAGTACTTC
once,TRBD2,TRBJ2-5,TRBV5-1,CASKRLAGLQETQYF,TGCGCCAGCAAACGACTAGCGGGTTTACAAGAGACCCAGTACTTC
NA,NA,TRBJ1-1,TRBV9,CASSPRTSMNTEAFF,TGTGCCAGCAGCCCGAGGACTTCTATGAACACTGAAGCTTTCTTT
NA,NA,TRBJ1-2,TRBV11-2,CASSPQLGGYTF,TGTGCCAGCAGCCCCCAGTTGGGTGGCTACACCTTC
once,NA,TRBJ2-3,TRBV5-4,CASNPGVLGSSDTQYF,TGTGCCAGCAACCCGGGAGTTTTGGGTTCGTCAGATACGCAGTATTTT
NA,TRBD2,TRBJ2-7,TRBV15,CATSATSAGGGQYF,TGTGCCACCAGCGCCACCTCAGCGGGAGGGGGGCAGTACTTC
NA,NA,TRBJ2-2,TRBV7-9,CASRLLTGHGELFF,TGTGCCAGCAGGCTCTTGACAGGTCACGGGGAGCTGTTTTTT
NA,TRBD1,TRBJ2-7,TRBV29-1,CSARDRADEQYF,TGCAGCGCTCGGGACAGGGCAGACGAGCAGTACTTC
NA,NA,TRBJ1-5,TRBV6-1,CASSKTAFKHF,TGTGCCAGCAGTAAGACAGCTTTTAAGCATTTT
NA,NA,TRBJ2-1,TRBV7-8,CASSLYSTSWRLF,TGTGCCAGCAGCTTGTATTCGACTAGTTGGAGGCTCTTC
few,NA,TRBJ2-5,TRBV6-6,CASNPSQGIQYF,TGTGCCAGCAACCCCAGCCAGGGAATCCAGTACTTC
NA,NA,TRBJ2-3,TRBV29-1,CSVEVTISDTQYF,TGCAGCGTTGAAGTCACAATTTCAGATACGCAGTATTTT
NA,TRBD2,TRBJ2-1,TRBV5-1,CASSGGTSGGFEQFF,TGCGCCAGCAGCGGCGGGACTAGCGGTGGCTTTGAGCAGTTCTTC
NA,NA,TRBJ2-1,TRBV7-8,CASSHGLASYNEQFF,TGTGCCAGCAGCCACGGTCTAGCCTCCTACAATGAGCAGTTCTTC
once,NA,TRBJ2-3,TRBV11-3,CASSHSGTDTQYF,TGTGCCAGCAGCCACTCGGGTACAGATACGCAGTATTTT
NA,NA,TRBJ2-3,TRBV2,CASSEGLVAGQDTQYF,TGTGCCAGCAGTGAAGGTTTGGTAGCGGGACAGGATACGCAGTATTTT
NA,TRBD2,TRBJ2-1,TRBV10-3,CAIRGLAGEGEQFF,TGTGCCATCAGGGGACTAGCGGGAGAAGGTGAGCAGTTCTTC
NA,NA,TRBJ2-5,TRBV5-1,CASSLRAGGGETQYF,TGCGCCAGCAGCCTCCGCGCAGGGGGAGGAGAGACCCAGTACTTC
NA,NA,TRBJ1-2,TRBV19,CASSVTPAANYGYTF,TGTGCCAGTAGTGTTACTCCTGCAGCTAACTATGGCTACACCTTC
once,NA,TRBJ2-3,TRBV6-5,CASSLAGVGSDTQYF,TGTGCCAGCAGTTTGGCAGGGGTTGGATCAGATACGCAGTATTTT
few,NA,TRBJ1-4,TRBV7-9,CASSLVGTTNEKLFF,TGTGCCAGCAGCTTAGTCGGGACAACTAATGAAAAACTGTTTTTT
once,NA,TRBJ1-3,TRBV4-1,CASSQGAAFSGNTIYF,TGCGCCAGCAGCCAAGGTGCCGCCTTCTCTGGAAACACCATATATTTT
NA,TRBD1,TRBJ2-7,TRBV9,CASSFYGGQGGEQYF,TGTGCCAGCAGCTTCTACGGGGGACAGGGTGGCGAGCAGTACTTC
NA,TRBD1,TRBJ1-1,TRBV6-1,CASRARTGNTEAFF,TGTGCCAGCAGGGCCAGGACAGGGAACACTGAAGCTTTCTTT
NA,TRBD1,TRBJ2-1,TRBV7-3,CASSLGGQGYNEQFF,TGTGCCAGCAGCTTAGGGGGACAGGGATACAATGAGCAGTTCTTC
once,NA,TRBJ2-7,TRBV7-2,CASSLVAAYEQYF,TGTGCCAGCAGCTTAGTCGCGGCCTACGAGCAGTACTTC
NA,NA,TRBJ2-2,TRBV28,CASRGSNTGELFF,TGTGCCAGCCGGGGCTCCAACACCGGGGAGCTGTTTTTT
NA,NA,TRBJ1-1,TRBV18,CASSPSQGNTEAFF,TGTGCCAGCTCACCAAGCCAGGGGAACACTGAAGCTTTCTTT
NA,TRBD1,TRBJ1-4,TRBV5-1,CASSPLGGTGIEKLFF,TGCGCCAGCAGCCCACTCGGGGGGACAGGGATAGAAAAACTGTTTTTT
NA,NA,TRBJ2-3,TRBV6-1,CASSEQLGTDTQYF,TGTGCCAGCAGTGAACAACTTGGCACAGATACGCAGTATTTT
NA,NA,TRBJ2-2,TRBV7-6,CASSHYRNPGELFF,TGTGCCAGCAGCCATTACCGGAATCCCGGGGAGCTGTTTTTT
many,TRBD2,TRBJ2-7,TRBV4-1,CASSHDSGLPYF,TGCGCCAGCAGCCATGATAGCGGGTTGCCGTACTTC
NA,TRBD1,TRBJ1-6,TRBV30,CAWSPDRVKGNSPLHF,TGTGCCTGGAGCCCGGACAGGGTGAAGGGTAATTCACCCCTCCACTTT
NA,NA,TRBJ2-6,TRBV7-3,CASSLTGTYGANVLTF,TGTGCCAGCAGCTTAACCGGGACATACGGGGCCAACGTCCTGACTTTC
NA,TRBD2,TRBJ2-2,TRBV27,CASRRGSPGGGTGELFF,TGTGCCAGCAGACGGGGATCCCCCGGGGGAGGGACCGGGGAGCTGTTTTTT
NA,TRBD2,TRBJ2-1,TRBV6-5,CASSYSRWAGVTEQFF,TGTGCCAGCAGTTACTCCCGCTGGGCGGGAGTGACTGAGCAGTTCTTC
NA,NA,TRBJ1-1,TRBV19,CASSPPRRLTEAFF,TGTGCCAGTAGTCCCCCCAGGCGACTCACTGAAGCTTTCTTT
NA,TRBD1,TRBJ2-6,TRBV2,CASRAGTGYGSGANVLTF,TGTGCCAGCAGGGCCGGGACAGGGTATGGGTCTGGGGCCAACGTCCTGACTTTC
once,NA,TRBJ2-7,TRBV5-6,CASSGGVGTYEQYF,TGTGCCAGCAGCGGTGGAGTGGGGACCTACGAGCAGTACTTC
once,TRBD2,TRBJ2-7,TRBV7-8,CASTSSGGTYEQYF,TGTGCCAGCACCTCCTCGGGGGGGACCTACGAGCAGTACTTC
NA,NA,TRBJ1-2,TRBV7-9,CASSLAGQIYYGYTF,TGTGCCAGCAGCTTAGCAGGACAGATATACTATGGCTACACCTTC
once,NA,TRBJ2-2,TRBV5-1,CASSLGTQNTGELFF,TGCGCCAGCAGCCTCGGGACCCAGAACACCGGGGAGCTGTTTTTT
NA,TRBD1,TRBJ2-7,TRBV5-1,CASSFPGQGSGRDEQYF,TGCGCCAGCAGCTTTCCGGGACAGGGATCGGGTCGAGACGAGCAGTACTTC
NA,TRBD2,TRBJ2-1,TRBV5-4,CASSLVLAGDPRVLNEQFF,TGTGCCAGCAGCTTGGTACTAGCGGGAGACCCGAGGGTCCTTAATGAGCAGTTCTTC
NA,NA,TRBJ1-2,TRBV10-3,CAISAETVANYGYTF,TGTGCCATCAGTGCCGAGACGGTAGCTAACTATGGCTACACCTTC
many,NA,TRBJ1-5,TRBV28,CASSPPGVNQPQHF,TGTGCCAGCAGTCCGCCTGGAGTGAATCAGCCCCAGCATTTT
NA,TRBD2,TRBJ2-5,TRBV2,CASSEALPSGRYF,TGTGCCAGCAGTGAAGCGCTTCCGAGCGGGAGGTACTTC
NA,NA,TRBJ1-1,TRBV28,CASTWGGVDTEAFF,TGTGCCAGCACCTGGGGGGGAGTGGACACTGAAGCTTTCTTT
NA,NA,TRBJ1-4,TRBV15,CATSRGRAGNEKLFF,TGTGCCACCAGCAGAGGAAGGGCAGGGAATGAAAAACTGTTTTTT
NA,NA,TRBJ2-5,TRBV18,CASSSSTQETQYF,TGTGCCAGCTCATCGTCGACCCAAGAGACCCAGTACTTC
few,NA,TRBJ2-7,TRBV6-6,CASSSVTGNHEQYF,TGTGCCAGCAGCAGTGTAACAGGGAACCACGAGCAGTACTTC
NA,TRBD2,TRBJ2-1,TRBV4-2,CASSQDSLRETGYNEQFF,TGTGCCAGCAGCCAAGATAGTTTGCGGGAGACGGGCTACAATGAGCAGTTCTTC
NA,NA,TRBJ2-5,TRBV7-3,CASSSDGRPGETQYF,TGTGCCAGCAGCTCGGACGGCAGGCCAGGGGAGACCCAGTACTTC
NA,NA,TRBJ2-3,TRBV7-2,CASSLAGTEEGTDTQYF,TGTGCCAGCAGCTTAGCCGGGACGGAGGAGGGCACAGATACGCAGTATTTT
NA,NA,TRBJ1-2,TRBV30,CAWSVRQGYGYTF,TGTGCCTGGAGTGTCAGGCAGGGGTATGGCTACACCTTC
NA,NA,TRBJ1-2,TRBV28,CASSFGANYGYTF,TGTGCCAGCAGTTTCGGTGCTAACTATGGCTACACCTTC